These 23 T cell receptor beta chains came from one sample sequenced in a study of spatial heterogeneity in lung cancer. TCRdb used MiXCR to reprocess the 5' RACE reads, holding one entry per CDR3 protein. The sample includes about 21,000 distinct CDR3 sequences, 4.5% to 5.5% of them seen just once. Time point in this sample: sample taken at primary tumor resection. Sequencing was performed on PBMCs, taken at surgery. The origin of the receptors is a male donor with early-stage non-small cell lung cancer.

This clonotype has more than one count but fewer than ten. The chain is built from TRBV7-2 and TRBJ1-1, with D uncertain. Germline V gene data show CDR1 as SGHTA and CDR2 as FQGNSA. The CDR3 length is 13 residues. V was shortened by 1 base and J by 6 bases, with 9 bases between the two germline ends. DNA for the CDR3: TGTGCCAGCAGCTTAGTCGGGCTGTCTGAAGCTTTCTTT. Its protein product is CASSLVGLSEAFF.

The gene calls are TRBV30 and TRBJ2-3; 7 bases are shared with TRBD2. Germline assignment: CDR1 GTSNPN and CDR2 SVGIG (reference sequence). This CDR3 has 15 amino acids. V shed 1 base, J shed 2 bases, and the junction held 6 bases outside the gene matches. The CDR3 here is CAWSDLAVPTDTQYF. CDR3 in DNA: TGTGCCTGGAGTGACCTAGCGGTGCCCACAGATACGCAGTATTTT.

This clonotype was observed many times. The chain has TRBV11-2 and TRBJ2-5, with TRBD1 matching over 10 bases. V gave up 6 bases and J gave up 6 bases; unmatched junction bases: 10. Germline CDR1 and CDR2: SGHAT and FQNNGV. This CDR3 contains 15 residues. For the CDR3, the DNA is TGTGCCAGCAGAACCAGACAGGGGGCATGGCAGACCCAGTACTTC. It specifies CASRTRQGAWQTQYF. Looking up the rest from reference TRBV11-2 and TRBJ2-5 gives the full variable domain: EAGVAQSPRYKIIEKRQSVAFWCNPISGHATLYWYQQILGQGPKLLIQFQNNGVVDDSQLPKDRFSAERLKGVDSTLKIQPAKLEDSAVYLCASRTRQGAWQTQYFGPGTRLLVL.

A note on this clonotype: A much larger clonotype is one base distant, so this may be a read error. The chain combines TRBV6-2 or TRBV6-3 with TRBJ1-1; D remains ambiguous. The CDR3 runs 11 residues. The germline V gene encodes CDR1 MNHEY and CDR2 SVGEGT. CDR3 in DNA: TGTGACAGCAGTTACTGGACTGAAGCTTTCTTT. It codes for CDSSYWTEAFF.

Ten or more counts support this clonotype. The chain couples TRBV27 to TRBJ2-7; 11 nucleotides line up with TRBD2. Looked up from germline, CDR1 is MNHEY and CDR2 is SMNVEV (reference sequence). Trimming at V came to 5 bases and at J to 1 base, leaving 4 bases not matched to a gene. The CDR3 is 15 amino acids. CDR3 in amino acids: CASSPGTSGSYEQYF. The CDR3 bases are TGTGCCAGCAGTCCAGGGACTAGCGGATCCTACGAGCAGTACTTC.

This clonotype was recorded at least ten times. This rearrangement joins TRBV15 to TRBJ1-1; no clear D. Trimming stripped 0 bases from V and 0 bases from J, with 8 bases between. In germline, CDR1 is LNHNV, CDR2 YYDKDF (reference sequence). The CDR3 has 15 residues. CDR3 nucleotide sequence: TGTGCCACCAGCAGAGATCTGATCATGAACACTGAAGCTTTCTTT. Its translation: CATSRDLIMNTEAFF.

This clonotype was seen ten or more times. The chain uses TRBV18 and TRBJ2-3, with D possibly matching TRBD2 (5 bases). Trimming pared 5 bases from V and 1 base from J, leaving 7 bases between. The CDR3 consists of 13 residues. Germline V gene data show CDR1 as KGHSH and CDR2 as LQKENI. For the CDR3, the DNA is TGTGCCAGCTCAACCGGGGGCACAGATACGCAGTATTTT. This sequence encodes CASSTGGTDTQYF.

The chain has TRBV30 and TRBJ1-2; D gene unclear. CDR3 length equals 14 residues. CDR1 GTSNPN and CDR2 SVGIG come from the germline V gene (reference sequence). Trimming stripped 1 base from V and 4 bases from J, with 13 bases between. The CDR3 region is CAWSGPAILYGYTF. The CDR3 DNA follows: TGTGCCTGGAGTGGGCCGGCCATTCTCTATGGCTACACCTTC.

This clonotype was counted ten times or more. The chain joins TRBV10-3 to TRBJ2-7; a weak D match, TRBD1 (6 bases). V lost 3 bases to trimming and J lost 7 bases, with 16 bases between them. Germline CDR1 is ENHRY and CDR2 is SYGVKD. The CDR3 length is 14 residues. The CDR3 spells CAISDNRAAREQYF. In nucleotides, the CDR3 is TGTGCCATCAGTGACAACAGGGCCGCGCGTGAGCAGTACTTC.

Only a few counts were recorded for this clonotype. V usage is TRBV20-1 and J usage is TRBJ1-1; D perhaps matches TRBD1 (5 bases). Germline V gene lookup returns CDR1 DFQATT and CDR2 SNEGSKA (reference sequence). This CDR3 spans 11 amino acids. With 2 bases removed from V and 7 bases from J, the gap between germline ends came to 8 bases. For the CDR3, the DNA is TGCAGTGCTAGAAAACAGGATGAAGCTTTCTTT. Translating it yields CSARKQDEAFF.

This clonotype was seen repeatedly, ten times or more. The rearrangement joins TRBV5-1 to TRBJ2-2; TRBD2 might be the D (5 bases). There are 16 residues in the CDR3. V lost 5 bases to trimming and J lost 2 bases, with 16 bases between them. Per the germline V gene, CDR1 is SGHRS and CDR2 is YFSETQ. The CDR3 reads CASRYGGPGNTGELFF. DNA for the CDR3: TGCGCCAGCAGATATGGCGGACCGGGAAACACCGGGGAGCTGTTTTTT.

This clonotype was counted ten times or more. This chain uses TRBV7-9 with TRBJ2-4; D might be TRBD1 (5 bases). The CDR3 is 17 residues long. Germline CDR1 and CDR2: SEHNR and FQNEAQ (reference sequence). Trimming took 5 bases from V and 1 from J, leaving 18 bases between them. The CDR3 coding sequence is TGTGCCAGCAGCCCTCGACAGAGAGCTGTCGCCAAAAACATTCAGTACTTC. Protein product: CASSPRQRAVAKNIQYF.

This clonotype is labeled medium-sized. The chain uses TRBV4-2 and TRBJ2-7, with TRBD2 matching 8 bases. Trimming cost V 3 bases and J 3 bases; bases outside gene matches: 1. The CDR3 sequence is 13 residues long. Germline V gene lookup returns CDR1 LGHNA and CDR2 YNFKEQ. CDR3 loop: CASSQGLDYEQYF. As DNA, the CDR3 is TGTGCCAGCAGCCAGGGACTAGACTACGAGCAGTACTTC.

This clonotype appeared many times. The chain is built from TRBV15 and TRBJ1-1, with D possibly matching TRBD1 (6 bases). The germline CDR1 and CDR2 sequences are LNHNV and YYDKDF (reference sequence). The V end lost 1 base, the J end lost 0 bases, and 18 bases lay between the germline ends. The CDR3 consists of 18 residues. The CDR3: CATSRVGRKGVMNTEAFF. In DNA form, the CDR3 reads TGTGCCACCAGCAGAGTGGGCAGGAAGGGGGTAATGAACACTGAAGCTTTCTTT.

This clonotype was recorded many times. The J gene is TRBJ2-2, the V gene TRBV12-3 or TRBV12-4, with TRBD1 matching 7 bases. The CDR3 has 14 residues. V shed 5 bases, J shed 5 bases, and the junction held 5 bases outside the gene matches. The CDR3 sequence: CASSPGGSTGELFF. The CDR3 DNA sequence: TGTGCCAGCAGTCCAGGGGGATCGACCGGGGAGCTGTTTTTT.

This clonotype was seen many times. The rearrangement links TRBV20-1 to TRBJ1-6, with D tentatively TRBD1 (5 bases). The V gene's germline CDR1 is DFQATT and CDR2 SNEGSKA (reference sequence). V was pared by 3 bases and J by 7 bases, with 16 bases between. The CDR3 is 15 residues long. CDR3 sequence: CSARGEGAGNSPLHF. CDR3 sequence (DNA): TGCAGTGCTAGGGGAGAAGGGGCAGGGAATTCACCCCTCCACTTT.

This clonotype was detected ten times or more. The rearrangement uses TRBV5-5 and TRBJ2-5; 9 positions match TRBD2. V shed 4 bases, J shed 4 bases, and the junction held 5 bases outside the gene matches. Germline-derived CDR1 and CDR2 are SGHKS and YYEKEE (reference sequence). This CDR3 has 14 residues. The CDR3 loop is CASSTGLATETQYF. CDR3 in DNA: TGTGCCAGCAGCACTGGACTAGCGACAGAGACCCAGTACTTC.

The chain carries TRBV12-3 or TRBV12-4 and TRBJ1-5; D might be TRBD1 (6 bases). There are 12 residues in the CDR3. Here the CDR3 DNA reads TGTGCGGTAGGGGGTTTTAATCAGCCCCAGCATTTT. This codes for CAVGGFNQPQHF.

This clonotype has ten or more counts. The chain carries TRBV28 and TRBJ2-2, with D maybe TRBD1 (5 bases). Per germline, CDR1 MDHEN and CDR2 SYDVKM. The CDR3 totals 16 residues. V gave up 3 bases and J gave up 7 bases, with 18 bases separating them. In DNA, the CDR3 is TGTGCCAGCAGTTTTACAGGACCACCCGGTGGCGGGGAGCTGTTTTTT. Translation gives CASSFTGPPGGGELFF.

Points on this clonotype: A read error may be the cause here, since a much bigger clone is one base away. The chain carries TRBV2 and TRBJ2-3, with 10 bases fitting TRBD2. V shed 6 bases, J shed 0 bases, and the junction held 3 bases outside the gene matches. Germline values: CDR1 SNHLY, CDR2 FYNNEI. The CDR3 totals 15 residues. The CDR3 is CASRKAGGSTDTQYF. DNA for the CDR3: TGTGCCAGCAGGAAAGCGGGGGGGAGCACAGATACGCAGTATTTT.

This clonotype was counted at least ten times. The V gene is TRBV9, the J gene TRBJ2-3; no clear D gene. Germline loops: CDR1 SGDLS, CDR2 YYNGEE. V was cut by 4 bases and J by 1 base, with 16 bases left in between. The length of the CDR3 is 16 residues. In DNA, the CDR3 is TGTGCCAGCAGCCCTGACGGCAGGCCGGGCACAGATACGCAGTATTTT. Translated, it gives CASSPDGRPGTDTQYF.

This clonotype was recorded many times. This chain uses TRBV20-1 with TRBJ1-2; D perhaps matches TRBD1 (5 bases). V gave up 0 bases and J gave up 3 bases, with 11 bases separating them. The CDR3 contains 14 residues. CDR1 and CDR2 (germline): DFQATT, SNEGSKA (reference sequence). The CDR3 here is CSARDKRGHYGYTF. The CDR3 DNA is TGCAGTGCTAGAGATAAAAGGGGCCACTATGGCTACACCTTC.

Concerning this clonotype itself: This may arise from a read error, as a much more abundant clone is one base away. This sequence joins TRBV6-2 or TRBV6-3 and TRBJ1-5, with TRBD1 as a possible D gene (6 bases). This CDR3 is 14 amino acids long. V was clipped by 7 bases and J by 7 bases, with 17 bases between them. CDR1 MNHEY and CDR2 SVGEGT come from the germline V gene. In DNA form, the CDR3 reads TGTGCCAGCAAAGGGTCCGGGACACGACAGCCCCAGCATTTT. This codes for CASKGSGTRQPQHF.